This T cell receptor (beta chain) was profiled in a study of T cell responses to AZD1222 COVID-19 vaccine (dated by TCRdb to about 2021). Background for the entire study: AZD1222 recipients given second doses at about 4 weeks or at about 12 weeks were pooled, since spike-specific TCR depth and breadth were not found to differ between the two schedules. TCR sequencing covered roughly 230 trial participants: 207 given two doses of AZD1222 and 26 given two doses of MenACWY control vaccine. Trial participants were enrolled by age into 18-55, 56-69 and 70-plus year subgroups, with around 150, 28 and 57 TCR-sequenced participants respectively.

The research as a whole found: Conclusions about previously exposed vaccinees were limited because only six AZD1222 recipients were SARS-CoV-2 seropositive at baseline. After two AZD1222 doses, spike-specific TCR breadth and depth were significantly higher than at day 0 and than in MenACWY recipients. CD4 TCRs associated with the vaccine covered the entire spike protein, and the dominant responses were in regions 160-218 and 743-854. The 56-69-year group was small, and its depth increase did not reach significance, likely because of low power. Reportedly, almost half of the unique spike-specific TCRs recognized epitopes lying outside the regions that are mutated in the B.1.351 and B.1.1.7 variants. Because no samples from the day 14 peak response were available, repertoires could be characterized only after the peak T cell response. Participants were mostly white British, with more females than males. The authors suggested clonal diversity may have been underestimated.

The CDR3 regions of human TCRbeta chains were analyzed by immunosequencing. The authors' analysis ran thus. TCRs in the repertoires were compared against a reference library of SARS-CoV-2-specific TCRs that had been generated with the MIRA antigen-specificity platform. Breadth was defined as the fraction of unique TCRs that were SARS-CoV-2-associated. Depth was defined as the fraction of total T cells that were SARS-CoV-2-associated. Using the MIRA data, every spike-specific TCR was mapped to the spike region that the TCR reacted to and assigned to either a CD4 or a CD8 class. Log10-transformed breadth and depth values were compared by one-way ANOVA with Sidak's multiple comparisons tests. TCRdb limited this immuneACCESS table to in-frame rearrangements with V and J called. A share of clones is missing; checked studies link under half to unresolved V genes, and the rest is unexplained. The V and J calls and clone size are taken from that table; D and trimming were inferred from the DNA. Within this sample are 200,000 or so clones, with 85% to 95% of them counted one time only. More than 9% of the sample lies in the top ten.

A remark on this clone: The target of this receptor is not known. Qualities for individual bases were not recorded, and no much larger clone is one base off.

The sample's time point, from its label and the paper: baseline before first vaccination. Vaccinee samples came from UK trials COV001 and COV002, including a single-blind randomized controlled phase 2/3 trial of AZD1222 (ChAdOx1 nCoV-19) in healthy adults. For TCRbeta chain sequencing, PBMC samples from trial participants were taken at day 0 and at day 28 after the second dose. From its cysteine to its phenylalanine, the CDR3 spans 12 amino acids. Left in the record is the CDR3 DNA by itself, 36 bases read in frame from the first base. The germline V and J ends show losses of 6 bases and 5 bases respectively, and no gene match explains 3 bases of the junction. The germline V gene provides CDR1 MDHEN and CDR2 SYDVKM.

The TCR sequence derives from an adult in good health. The chain links TRBV28 with TRBJ1-2; a stretch of 7 junction bases matches TRBD1. Specimen: peripheral blood, collected on day 0 of AZD1222 vaccination. The CDR3 region: CASSPTGYGYTF. The DNA is as follows: TGTGCCAGCAGCCCGACAGGGTATGGCTACACCTTC.